Sequencing of this T cell receptor beta chain was carried out in a study of blood T cell repertoires in COVID-19. On the study more broadly: Sources were T cells, B-cell-depleted T cells, or PBMCs; the material itself was cDNA or gDNA.

Adults between roughly 18 and 90 years of age took part from 24 US areas. The CDR3 runs to 15 residues. The junction had 6 bases not matched to a gene; V was cut back by 1 base and J by 7 bases. Germline CDR1 is SGHTA and CDR2 is FQGNSA. Original processing notes: Amplification of reference gene primers provided the estimated nucleated cell counts. Profiling relied on immunoSEQ multiplex PCR, and the TCRdb table lists in-frame clones only, not all of them. For V, J and clone size, that table is used; D and trimming come from the DNA. The profile covers 150,000 to 200,000 clones, with 89% appearing a single time and around 0.77% taken by the ten largest.

The sample comprised PBMCs or T cells enriched from blood (not recorded which). This TCR derives from a woman younger than 35 who had recovered from COVID-19. This chain uses TRBV7-2 with TRBJ2-1; 8 nucleotides agree with TRBD2. CDR3 sequence (DNA): TGTGCCAGCAGCTTAGGGACTAGCAGTGATAATGAGCAGTTCTTC. Encoded protein: CASSLGTSSDNEQFF.